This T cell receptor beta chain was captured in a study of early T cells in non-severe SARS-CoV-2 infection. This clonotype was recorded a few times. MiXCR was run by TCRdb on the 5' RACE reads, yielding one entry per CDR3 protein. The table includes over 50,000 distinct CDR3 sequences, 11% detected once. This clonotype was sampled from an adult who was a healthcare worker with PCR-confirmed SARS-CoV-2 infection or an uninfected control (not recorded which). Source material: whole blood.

The CDR3 protein is CAWCGQNTEAFF. CDR3 nucleotide sequence: TGTGCCTGGTGCGGACAGAACACTGAAGCTTTCTTT. The gene calls are TRBV30 and TRBJ1-1; D is possibly TRBD1 (5 bases). The germline gives CDR1 GTSNPN, CDR2 SVGIG (reference sequence). The V end lost 5 bases, the J end lost 1 base, and 8 bases lay between the germline ends. The CDR3 spans 12 residues.